Shown below are 32 T cell receptor beta chains from a single sample sequenced in a study of blood T cell repertoires in COVID-19. Clones were read by immunoSEQ multiplex PCR, and TCRdb kept only the in-frame ones, dropping some. The sample records 88,000 or so clones, approximately 89% being singletons. The sample consisted of peripheral blood. Source of these receptors: a man between 50 and 59 years old with acute or convalescent COVID-19.

The V call is TRBV9, the J call TRBJ2-1, with 13 nucleotides matching TRBD2. The V gene end was trimmed by 1 base and the J gene end by 12 bases; junction bases not matched to a gene: 10. Germline V CDR1 and CDR2: SGDLS, YYNGEE. The CDR3 consists of 16 residues. CDR3 sequence (DNA): TGTGCCAGCAGCGTAACTAGCGGGGGGGCTAGTGTGTCGCAGTTCTTC. Protein sequence: CASSVTSGGASVSQFF.

The rearrangement uses TRBV7-9 and TRBJ2-2; no clear D. V was cut by 4 bases and J by 2 bases, with 5 bases left in between. Germline CDR1 is SEHNR and CDR2 is FQNEAQ (reference sequence). The CDR3 has 13 residues. The CDR3 nucleotides are TGTGCCAGCAGCTCGACTAACACCGGGGAGCTGTTTTTT. It specifies CASSSTNTGELFF.

The chain combines TRBV3-1 (or the pseudogene TRBV3-2) with TRBJ2-2, with D possibly matching TRBD2 (5 bases). Looked up from germline, CDR1 is LGHDT and CDR2 is YNNKEL (reference sequence). V gave up 8 bases and J gave up 5 bases, with 12 bases separating them. The CDR3 runs 13 residues. The CDR3 is CASGLAPTGELFF. The DNA of the CDR3 is TGTGCCAGCGGGCTAGCACCGACCGGGGAGCTGTTTTTT.

This clone was detected once. The chain uses TRBV7-2 and TRBJ1-5; D is possibly TRBD1 (5 bases). CDR1 is SGHTA and CDR2 is FQGNSA in the germline V gene. The ends were cut back, 4 bases at V and 7 bases at J, with 17 bases in the middle. The CDR3 contains 15 residues. CDR3 coding DNA: TGTGCCAGCAGCTCCGGCGGGGGGGGTAACCAGCCCCAGCATTTT. This encodes CASSSGGGGNQPQHF. The variable domain in full, completed from reference TRBV7-2 and TRBJ1-5, reads GAGVSQSPSNKVTEKGKDVELRCDPISGHTALYWYRQSLGQGLEFLIYFQGNSAPDKSGLPSDRFSAERTGGSVSTLTIQRTQQEDSAVYLCASSSGGGGNQPQHFGDGTRLSIL.

CDR3 coding DNA: TGTGCCAGCAGCTTAGCAGGGGGCTATGGCTACACCTTC. It translates to CASSLAGGYGYTF. The V call is TRBV7-9, the J call TRBJ1-2; D might be TRBD1 (6 bases). The germline CDR1 and CDR2 sequences are SEHNR and FQNEAQ (reference sequence). The CDR3 contains 13 residues. V dropped 0 bases and J dropped 4 bases, with 6 bases sitting between them.

J is TRBJ1-3 and V is TRBV18; D uncertain. Germline-derived CDR1 and CDR2 are KGHSH and LQKENI. V lost 4 bases and J 0 bases, leaving 13 bases between the germline ends. This CDR3 has 16 residues. The CDR3 reads CASSLSGLYSGNTIYF. CDR3 DNA sequence: TGTGCCAGCTCACTTTCTGGGCTCTACTCTGGAAACACCATATATTTT.

This chain links TRBV11-1 with TRBJ2-7; 7 nucleotides match TRBD2. J was trimmed by 0 bases and V by 4 bases; bases with no gene match: 6. Germline V gene data show CDR1 as SGHAT and CDR2 as FQDESV (reference sequence). The CDR3 sequence is 15 residues long. This CDR3 is CASSSKTSSSYEQYF. CDR3 DNA: TGTGCCAGCAGCTCGAAGACTAGCTCCTCCTACGAGCAGTACTTC.

The V gene is TRBV11-2, the J gene TRBJ1-1, with D possibly being TRBD1 (6 bases). V lost 1 base, J lost 4 bases, and 7 bases lay in between. The germline gives CDR1 SGHAT, CDR2 FQNNGV. The CDR3 is made up of 13 amino acids. In nucleotides, the CDR3 is TGTGCCAGCAGCTTAGGGGGGCCCACTGAAGCTTTCTTT. Amino acids: CASSLGGPTEAFF.

This clone was counted a single time. This chain connects TRBV24-1 to TRBJ2-3; 10 nucleotides line up with TRBD2. This CDR3 is 18 amino acids long. The V gene's germline CDR1 is KGHDR and CDR2 SFDVKD. V lost 1 base to trimming and J lost 4 bases; unmatched junction nucleotides: 10. This CDR3 is CATSDFGSSGGIADTQYF. In DNA form, the CDR3 reads TGTGCCACCAGTGATTTCGGGTCTAGCGGGGGCATAGCAGATACGCAGTATTTT.

Only one count was recorded for this clone. The chain joins TRBV7-2 to TRBJ1-6, with TRBD1 matching 7 bases. J gave up 9 bases and V 1 base, and 6 bases lay outside the gene matches. From germline, CDR1 is SGHTA and CDR2 FQGNSA. This CDR3 spans 15 amino acids. The DNA for the CDR3 is TGTGCCAGCAGCTTAGTACAGGGGCAAGGTTCACCCCTCCACTTT. Protein: CASSLVQGQGSPLHF.

V and J are TRBV19 and TRBJ2-1; possibly TRBD2 for D (6 bases). Trimming removed 1 base from V and 0 bases from J, with 19 bases in between. Germline V CDR1 and CDR2: LNHDA, SQIVND (reference sequence). This CDR3 has 19 residues. CDR3 DNA sequence: TGTGCCAGTAGTATAGCAGCGGGCGTAAAGTTCGACTCCTACAATGAGCAGTTCTTC. This encodes CASSIAAGVKFDSYNEQFF.

The genes are TRBV7-8 and TRBJ1-2; no clear D. The length of the CDR3 is 13 residues. CDR1 SGHVS and CDR2 FQNEAQ come from the germline V gene. V was shortened by 2 bases and J by 6 bases, with 10 bases between the two germline ends. CDR3 DNA sequence: TGTGCCAGCAGCTTAATACGACAAAATGGCTACACCTTC. Translation gives CASSLIRQNGYTF.

The V call is TRBV28, the J call TRBJ1-4; 8 nucleotides align to TRBD1. Germline V gene sequence: CDR1 MDHEN, CDR2 SYDVKM. J lost 4 bases, V lost 6 bases, and 7 bases had no gene match. The CDR3 spans 15 residues. For the CDR3, the DNA is TGTGCCAGCAGCACCGGGACAGGCTTTAATGAAAAACTGTTTTTT. This gives the protein CASSTGTGFNEKLFF.

V and J are TRBV3-1 (or the pseudogene TRBV3-2) and TRBJ2-3, with 7 nucleotides matching TRBD1. The CDR3 is made up of 13 amino acids. After removal of 0 bases from V and 13 bases from J, the junction contained 7 bases not matched to a gene. Per the germline V gene, CDR1 is LGHDT and CDR2 is YNNKEL (reference sequence). The CDR3 bases are TGTGCCAGCAGCCAAGATGTCGGGACAGAGGAGTATTTT. This translates into CASSQDVGTEEYF.

J is TRBJ2-1 and V is TRBV5-1; possible D gene TRBD2, 5 bases. This CDR3 contains 12 residues. V was trimmed by 3 bases and J by 6 bases, leaving 7 bases between them. Looked up from germline, CDR1 is SGHRS and CDR2 is YFSETQ. For the CDR3, the DNA is TGCGCCAGCAGCTCTGGACTCAATGAGCAGTTCTTC. Its protein is CASSSGLNEQFF.

This clone has just one count. The gene calls are TRBV7-2 and TRBJ2-2; 8 bases are a match to TRBD2. V was pared by 3 bases and J by 4 bases, with 4 bases of the junction left unmatched. CDR3 length: 15 amino acids. Germline loops: CDR1 SGHTA, CDR2 FQGNSA. CDR3 in amino acids: CASSLMSGSTGELFF. In nucleotides, the CDR3 is TGTGCCAGCAGCTTGATGAGCGGGAGCACCGGGGAGCTGTTTTTT. Filled out from reference TRBV7-2 and TRBJ2-2, the complete variable domain reads GAGVSQSPSNKVTEKGKDVELRCDPISGHTALYWYRQSLGQGLEFLIYFQGNSAPDKSGLPSDRFSAERTGGSVSTLTIQRTQQEDSAVYLCASSLMSGSTGELFFGEGSRLTVL.

The chain is built from TRBV21-1 and TRBJ1-5; TRBD1, the table's D call, lacks a check against the DNA. TRBV21-1 is a pseudogene locus. The CDR3 has 14 amino acids. The chain's CDR3 is CATNDRVSNQPQHF. The CDR3 bases are TGTGCCACCAACGACAGGGTGAGCAATCAGCCCCAGCATTTT.

Comments on this clone: One end of the junction does not line up with germline, which may come from a read error. The rearrangement links TRBV11-2 to TRBJ1-4, with 7 nucleotides matching TRBD1. This CDR3 contains 16 residues. Germline lookup yields CDR1 SGHAT and CDR2 FQNNGV. The CDR3 region is CASSLEGQGGWGKLFF. The CDR3 bases are TGTGCCAGCAGCCTAGAGGGCCAGGGGGGTTGGGGAAAACTGTTTTTT.

V gene TRBV19 combines with J gene TRBJ2-7; 9 nucleotides line up with TRBD1. CDR1 and CDR2 (germline): LNHDA, SQIVND (reference sequence). The CDR3 length is 16 residues. Unmatched junction bases numbered 11, after V lost 3 bases and J lost 5 bases. CDR3 nucleotides: TGTGCCAGTAGTATGATTACGGGACAGGGTATGAACGAGCAGTACTTC. It is translated as CASSMITGQGMNEQYF.

J is TRBJ1-2 and V is TRBV4-3; TRBD1 agrees at 12 bases. V lost 4 bases to trimming and J lost 4 bases; unmatched junction nucleotides: 7. Germline values: CDR1 LGHNA, CDR2 YSLEER. The CDR3 spans 16 residues. The CDR3 DNA is TGCGCCAGCAGCCCGCGGGACAGGGGGCGGCTCTATGGCTACACCTTC. It specifies CASSPRDRGRLYGYTF.

Comments on this clone: Different DNA sequences within this sample yield the same CDR3. For the CDR3, the DNA is TGTGCCAGCAAAGCGGGCACAGATACGCAGTATTTT. Amino acid sequence: CASKAGTDTQYF. V and J are TRBV6-5 and TRBJ2-3, with a tentative D call TRBD2 (5 bases). V was clipped by 7 bases and J by 1 base, with 6 bases between them. The CDR3 loop spans 12 amino acids. In germline, CDR1 is MNHEY, CDR2 SVGAGI.

V usage is TRBV7-9 and J usage is TRBJ2-3, with D unresolved. In germline, CDR1 is SEHNR, CDR2 FQNEAQ (reference sequence). V lost 0 bases and J lost 2, with 6 bases in between. The CDR3 sequence is 14 residues long. The CDR3 DNA reads TGTGCCAGCAGCTTAGCCAGGATCACAGATACGCAGTATTTT. Translated, it gives CASSLARITDTQYF.

The chain couples TRBV2 to TRBJ2-3, with D possibly being TRBD1 (5 bases). The germline gives CDR1 SNHLY, CDR2 FYNNEI. The germline V and J ends were trimmed by 5 bases and 6 bases, with 21 bases remaining between them. This CDR3 has 16 amino acids. The CDR3 nucleotides read TGTGCCAGCAGTAACGGTTTGACACTTCCAGGGGATACGCAGTATTTT. Its translation: CASSNGLTLPGDTQYF.

V and J are TRBV11-2 and TRBJ1-4; D remains unclear. The ends were cut back, 1 base at V and 4 bases at J, with 10 bases in the middle. CDR3 length: 15 amino acids. The V gene's germline CDR1 is SGHAT and CDR2 FQNNGV. The CDR3 nucleotides are TGTGCCAGCAGCTTAGCCCCGGTCCTTAATGAAAAACTGTTTTTT. This encodes CASSLAPVLNEKLFF.

This clone was seen only once. The V gene is TRBV5-5, the J gene TRBJ2-7, with a weak D call TRBD1 (6 bases). The CDR3 sequence is 14 residues long. Trimming shortened V by 3 bases and J by 4 bases, and 14 bases separated the two germline ends. Germline loops: CDR1 SGHKS, CDR2 YYEKEE (reference sequence). CDR3 DNA: TGTGCCAGCAGCTCCGGGACGGGACATTACGAGCAGTACTTC. It codes for CASSSGTGHYEQYF.

CDR3 DNA sequence: TGTGCCAGCAGCTTAGACCCCGGACTAGCGGGCTCAGGCAGGGGGGAGCTGTTTTTT. This encodes CASSLDPGLAGSGRGELFF. This chain joins TRBV7-2 and TRBJ2-2, with TRBD2 matching over 11 bases. The junction had 15 bases not matched to a gene; V was cut back by 1 base and J by 8 bases. The CDR3 spans 19 residues. Germline CDR1 and CDR2: SGHTA and FQGNSA.

J is TRBJ2-5 and V is TRBV7-2; 9 bases agree with TRBD2. This CDR3 region has 15 residues. After removal of 6 bases from V and 10 bases from J, the junction contained 15 bases not matched to a gene. Germline lookup yields CDR1 SGHTA and CDR2 FQGNSA. CDR3 nucleotides: TGTGCCAGCAGGTCCGATTTGCGGGGGGGCAGCGGCCAGTACTTC. Amino acids: CASRSDLRGGSGQYF.

The gene calls are TRBV6-1 and TRBJ2-1, with 13 bases identical to TRBD2. CDR3 length: 17 residues. Trimming cost V 4 bases and J 1 base; bases outside gene matches: 4. Germline CDR1 MNHNS, CDR2 SASEGT. This CDR3 reads CASSAGTSGTSYNEQFF. DNA of the CDR3: TGTGCCAGCAGTGCCGGGACTAGCGGGACATCCTACAATGAGCAGTTCTTC.

The rearrangement links TRBV5-1 to TRBJ2-1, with 9 bases that match TRBD2. The V segment lost 3 bases and the J segment 8 bases; nucleotides outside the gene matches: 9. The CDR3 sequence is 15 residues long. The germline V gene has CDR1 SGHRS and CDR2 YFSETQ. The CDR3 reads CASSSLAGDQDEQFF. In DNA, the CDR3 is TGCGCCAGCAGCTCTTTAGCGGGAGATCAAGATGAGCAGTTCTTC.

This chain links TRBV5-1 with TRBJ2-3, with 9 bases fitting TRBD2. This CDR3 has 15 amino acids. V was pared by 6 bases and J by 2 bases, with 7 bases of the junction left unmatched. Germline CDR1 is SGHRS and CDR2 is YFSETQ. The chain's CDR3 is CASMVAGEITDTQYF. CDR3 sequence (DNA): TGCGCCAGCATGGTAGCGGGGGAGATCACAGATACGCAGTATTTT.

Concerning this clone itself: The same CDR3 can be traced to other DNA sequences in this sample. The chain recombines TRBV5-1 with TRBJ2-7; 10 bases line up with TRBD1. CDR1 is SGHRS and CDR2 is YFSETQ in the germline V gene. With 3 bases clipped from V and 2 bases from J, the junction kept 2 bases outside the gene matches. The CDR3 runs to 14 residues. The chain's CDR3 is CASSSGTGAYEQYF. The CDR3 DNA reads as TGCGCCAGCAGCTCCGGGACAGGGGCCTACGAGCAGTACTTC.

The chain joins TRBV7-9 to TRBJ1-5; D is ambiguous. Between the trimmed V and J ends, which lost 5 bases and 5 bases, there was a span of 7 bases. Germline assignment: CDR1 SEHNR and CDR2 FQNEAQ (reference sequence). The CDR3 spans 12 residues. The CDR3 bases are TGTGCCAGCAGCCCCCAGGATCAGCCCCAGCATTTT. This sequence encodes CASSPQDQPQHF. The full variable domain, its missing parts supplied by reference TRBV7-9 and TRBJ1-5, is DTGVSQNPRHKITKRGQNVTFRCDPISEHNRLYWYRQTLGQGPEFLTYFQNEAQLEKSRLLSDRFSAERPKGSFSTLEIQRTEQGDSAMYLCASSPQDQPQHFGDGTRLSIL.